This TCR beta chain was sequenced during a study of shared clonotypes between healthy human individuals. Study as a whole: Three plates were used per donor for CD4 naive, three for CD4 memory, two for CD8 naive and one for CD8 memory.

This clone was observed a single time. TCRdb's copy holds only in-frame clones and misses some; the assay was immunoSEQ multiplex PCR. The data contain roughly 2,000,000 clones, 85% to 95% of them singletons. Naive CD8 isolation took CD45RO-negative cells positively selected for CCR7 and excluded terminally differentiated effector memory CD45RA+ cells. This CDR3 has 15 residues. CDR1 and CDR2 from the germline V gene are SGDLS and YYNGEE. V was trimmed by 8 bases and J by 2 bases, leaving 18 bases between them. The receptor comes from a man aged 18-30 years in good health. Some clones in this sample may be carry-over from other donors' samples. The genes are TRBV9 and TRBJ2-3, with D perhaps TRBD2 (6 bases). Sequencing was performed on naive CD8+ T cells from PBMCs. The CDR3 nucleotides are TGTGCCAGTACTACCGGGACTGGATACACAGATACGCAGTATTTT. It yields the protein CASTTGTGYTDTQYF.